Below are 2 T cell receptor beta chains sequenced from a single sample in a study of read filtering for tumor transcriptome and immune sequencing. This library used approximately 0.4 ug RNA and molecular barcoded adaptors spanning alpha/delta and beta/gamma chains. TCRdb processed the reads anew with MiXCR; each CDR3 protein has one entry. The sample consists of approximately 93,000 distinct CDR3 sequences, roughly a fifth of them appearing once. The material sequenced was a population of CD138-negative cells sorted from bone marrow. The receptors shown here come from a donor at least 40 years old with multiple myeloma.

This clonotype was counted only a few times. The chain combines TRBV10-3 with TRBJ1-1; D is possibly TRBD1 (5 bases). CDR3 length equals 16 residues. Germline CDR1 ENHRY, CDR2 SYGVKD. V lost 6 bases, J lost 3 bases, and 20 bases lay in between. Here the CDR3 reads CAIRPGRGIVDTEAFF. For the CDR3, the DNA is TGTGCCATCAGGCCGGGACGCGGAATAGTCGACACTGAAGCTTTCTTT.

With respect to this clonotype: This may stem from a read error, because a much larger clone lies one nucleotide away. This CDR3 is missing its conserved last phenylalanine or tryptophan, likely due to a read error. This chain uses TRBV20-1 with TRBJ2-1; D is possibly TRBD2 (6 bases). CDR1 and CDR2 (germline): DFQATT, SNEGSKA (reference sequence). The CDR3 runs to 11 residues. Trimming shortened V by 5 bases and J by 10 bases, and 12 bases separated the two germline ends. Here the CDR3 reads CSAPDRGEQFS. The CDR3 DNA reads as TGCAGTGCTCCCGATCGGGGGGAGCAGTTCTCC.